Here is one T cell receptor beta chain with its context. This sample was taken from a study of blood T cell repertoires in COVID-19. The trim removed 10 bases at V and 1 base at J, leaving 17 bases unmatched. Germline CDR1 ENHRY, CDR2 SYGVKD. CDR3 length: 17 residues. Clones were read by immunoSEQ multiplex PCR, and TCRdb kept only the in-frame ones, dropping some. The profile covers roughly 77,000 clones, with around three quarters appearing a single time and more than 4% taken by the ten largest. The source material was peripheral blood. The source of this sequence is a woman aged 70 to 79 with acute or convalescent COVID-19. The chain combines TRBV10-3 with TRBJ2-7; 9 bases are shared with TRBD1. This chain's CDR3 is CATLGTGTGIPSYEQYF. In DNA, the CDR3 is TGTGCCACCCTGGGAACCGGGACAGGGATCCCTTCCTACGAGCAGTACTTC.